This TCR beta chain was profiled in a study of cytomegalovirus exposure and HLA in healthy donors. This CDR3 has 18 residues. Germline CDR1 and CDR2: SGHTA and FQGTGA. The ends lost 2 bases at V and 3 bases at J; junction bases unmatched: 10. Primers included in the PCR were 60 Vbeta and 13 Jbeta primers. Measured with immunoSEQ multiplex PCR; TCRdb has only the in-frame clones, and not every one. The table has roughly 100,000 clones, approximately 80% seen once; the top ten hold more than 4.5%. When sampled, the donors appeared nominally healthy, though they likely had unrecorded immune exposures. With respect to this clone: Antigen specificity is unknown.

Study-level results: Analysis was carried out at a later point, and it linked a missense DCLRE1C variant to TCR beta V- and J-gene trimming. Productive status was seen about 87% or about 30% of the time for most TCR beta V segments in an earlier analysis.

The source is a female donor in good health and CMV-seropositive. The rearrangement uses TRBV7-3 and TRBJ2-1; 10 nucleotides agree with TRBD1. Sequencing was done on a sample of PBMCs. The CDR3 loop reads CASSLSPGTGALYNEQFF. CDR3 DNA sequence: TGTGCCAGCAGCTTATCACCCGGGACAGGGGCCCTCTACAATGAGCAGTTCTTC. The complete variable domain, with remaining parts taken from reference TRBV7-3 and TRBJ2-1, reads GAGVSQTPSNKVTEKGKYVELRCDPISGHTALYWYRQSLGQGPEFLIYFQGTGAADDSGLPNDRFFAVRPEGSVSTLKIQRTERGDSAVYLCASSLSPGTGALYNEQFFGPGTRLTVL.